One sample yielded the 17 T cell receptor beta chains listed below, sequenced in a study of shared clonotypes between healthy human individuals. Measured with immunoSEQ multiplex PCR; TCRdb has only the in-frame clones, and not every one. The sample holds some 2,100,000 clones, approximately 94% seen once. Sequencing input: naive CD4+ T cells sorted from blood. The sample's subset: CD45RA+ positively selected. These TCRs come from a man younger than 35 in good health.

On this clone itself: Other nucleotide sequences from this sample produce the same CDR3. The J gene is TRBJ2-7, the V gene TRBV30, with 8 bases lining up with TRBD1. Germline lookup yields CDR1 GTSNPN and CDR2 SVGIG (reference sequence). V lost 3 bases, J lost 6 bases, and 1 base stayed unmatched. There are 11 residues in the CDR3. The CDR3 region has the DNA TGTGCCTGGAGCGGACAGGGCGAGCAGTACTTC. This sequence encodes CAWSGQGEQYF.

The CDR3 nucleotides are TGTGCCAGCAGCTTAGGAAATACCTCCCCTGAAAAACTGTTTTTT. It is translated as CASSLGNTSPEKLFF. The chain carries TRBV11-2 and TRBJ1-4; D remains ambiguous. This CDR3 spans 15 amino acids. The germline V gene encodes CDR1 SGHAT and CDR2 FQNNGV. The V and J ends lost 1 base and 7 bases respectively, with 13 bases between them.

V and J are TRBV30 and TRBJ2-7; D perhaps matches TRBD1 (5 bases). The CDR3 has 12 residues. Germline V gene data show CDR1 as GTSNPN and CDR2 as SVGIG (reference sequence). V was cut by 2 bases and J by 7 bases, with 12 bases left in between. The CDR3 DNA sequence: TGTGCCTGGAGTCCCAGGGCTCTGGAGCAGTACTTC. This translates into CAWSPRALEQYF.

The chain uses TRBV6-6 and TRBJ2-7; no clear D. In germline, CDR1 is MNHNY, CDR2 SVGAGI (reference sequence). The CDR3 is 14 amino acids. Trimming removed 0 bases at V and 2 bases at J, with 8 bases between. The DNA for the CDR3 is TGTGCCAGCAGTTACTCTCTCGGTCCCTACGAGCAGTACTTC. Translation gives CASSYSLGPYEQYF.

This rearrangement joins TRBV5-1 to TRBJ2-5; D is uncertain. Germline V gene data show CDR1 as SGHRS and CDR2 as YFSETQ. CDR3 length equals 16 residues. V was shortened by 2 bases and J by 0 bases, with 14 bases between the two germline ends. The CDR3 bases are TGCGCCAGCAGCTTTGCCGACACGCTGTACCAAGAGACCCAGTACTTC. This encodes CASSFADTLYQETQYF.

This chain joins TRBV5-6 and TRBJ1-2, with D possibly TRBD1 on 5 matching bases. The CDR3 has 15 amino acids. Germline lookup yields CDR1 SGHDT and CDR2 YYEEEE. V was pared by 0 bases and J by 3 bases, with 12 bases between. CDR3 DNA sequence: TGTGCCAGCAGCTTGGACCAGGGATCACACTATGGCTACACCTTC. This encodes CASSLDQGSHYGYTF.

V and J are TRBV19 and TRBJ1-5; no reliable D call. V lost 1 base and J 1 base, leaving 8 bases between the germline ends. The V gene's germline CDR1 is LNHDA and CDR2 SQIVND (reference sequence). This CDR3 region has 15 residues. The CDR3: CASSIAEMSNQPQHF. The CDR3 DNA is TGTGCCAGTAGTATAGCAGAGATGAGCAATCAGCCCCAGCATTTT.

V is TRBV19 and J is TRBJ1-1; tentative D call: TRBD1 (5 bases). Germline V gene lookup returns CDR1 LNHDA and CDR2 SQIVND (reference sequence). The CDR3 contains 14 residues. Trimming took 5 bases from V and 3 from J, leaving 13 bases between them. CDR3 sequence (DNA): TGTGCCAGTAGTTCCCCAGGGAAGGACACTGAAGCTTTCTTT. Amino acids: CASSSPGKDTEAFF.

This chain links TRBV27 with TRBJ1-2; TRBD1 matches at 10 bases. The CDR3 consists of 15 residues. Unmatched junction bases numbered 8, after V lost 6 bases and J lost 4 bases. CDR1 and CDR2 from the germline V gene are MNHEY and SMNVEV (reference sequence). As DNA, the CDR3 is TGTGCCAGCAGACCCGGCTGGACAGGGGGCTATGGCTACACCTTC. It is translated as CASRPGWTGGYGYTF.

This rearrangement joins TRBV9 to TRBJ2-7; TRBD2 agrees at 8 bases. CDR1 and CDR2 from the germline V gene are SGDLS and YYNGEE. The CDR3 contains 14 residues. V trimming: 4 bases; J trimming: 3 bases; junction bases outside the gene matches: 6. The CDR3 nucleotides read TGTGCCAGCAGCCATGGAGCGGGGGTCTACGAGCAGTACTTC. This translates into CASSHGAGVYEQYF.

J is TRBJ1-2 and V is TRBV9; D not certain. This CDR3 comprises 16 residues. Trimming took off 0 bases at V and 0 bases at J, with 12 bases between the two ends. Germline V gene lookup returns CDR1 SGDLS and CDR2 YYNGEE. The CDR3 region has the DNA TGTGCCAGCAGCGTAGAATCGACATTTCCTAACTATGGCTACACCTTC. Its protein product is CASSVESTFPNYGYTF.

This chain connects TRBV7-2 to TRBJ2-5, with 9 bases aligning to TRBD2. The CDR3 has 13 amino acids. The junction had 3 bases not matched to a gene; V was cut back by 8 bases and J by 2 bases. The germline gives CDR1 SGHTA, CDR2 FQGNSA. The CDR3 sequence: CASGTSLQETQYF. The CDR3, as DNA: TGTGCCAGCGGGACTAGCCTACAAGAGACCCAGTACTTC.

The chain is built from TRBV20-1 and TRBJ2-3; no definite D call. Trimming left V 7 bases short and J 2 bases short, with 7 bases between. In germline, CDR1 is DFQATT, CDR2 SNEGSKA (reference sequence). CDR3 length: 11 amino acids. The CDR3 spells CSGDDTDTQYF. The CDR3, as DNA: TGCAGTGGGGATGACACAGATACGCAGTATTTT.

The chain uses TRBV28 and TRBJ2-3; 8 bases fit TRBD2. Germline lookup yields CDR1 MDHEN and CDR2 SYDVKM. Trimming removed 10 bases from V and 7 bases from J; junction bases left unmatched: 10. The CDR3 sequence is 13 residues long. The CDR3 DNA reads TGTGCCACCGAGTATAGCGGGGCAAATACGCAGTATTTT. Translation gives CATEYSGANTQYF.

V is TRBV27 and J is TRBJ2-7; 11 nucleotides match TRBD2. The CDR3 loop spans 15 amino acids. Germline loops: CDR1 MNHEY, CDR2 SMNVEV (reference sequence). V shed 4 bases and J 7 bases; nucleotides not matched to a gene: 9. The chain's CDR3 is CASSYRGLAASEQYF. CDR3 DNA: TGTGCCAGCAGTTACCGGGGACTAGCGGCCTCTGAGCAGTACTTC.

The chain is built from TRBV10-3 and TRBJ1-6, with D hard to call. The CDR3 loop spans 12 amino acids. Germline V gene data show CDR1 as ENHRY and CDR2 as SYGVKD. V dropped 6 bases and J dropped 8 bases, with 8 bases sitting between them. The CDR3 bases are TGTGCCATCAGCGACGGGGATTCACCCCTCCACTTT. Its protein product is CAISDGDSPLHF.

The V gene is TRBV7-9, the J gene TRBJ2-3; D assignment may be TRBD1 or TRBD2 (5 bases each). Trimming stripped 3 bases from V and 4 bases from J, with 14 bases between. Germline CDR1 is SEHNR and CDR2 is FQNEAQ (reference sequence). The CDR3 runs to 15 residues. The CDR3 DNA is TGTGCCAGCAGCTTGGGTTTCGGGGCATCAGATACGCAGTATTTT. Amino acid sequence: CASSLGFGASDTQYF.